The 7 T cell receptor beta chains below were found in one sample sequenced in a study of regulatory T cells in long-lasting Graves disease. Combining iRepertoire HTBI primers with Arm-PCR of CDR3 regions, the authors built TCR beta libraries. TCRdb reprocessed the multiplex PCR reads with MiXCR, giving one entry per CDR3 protein. This sample carries 440,000 or so distinct CDR3 sequences, just under 15% of them seen once, and the ten largest clones take 15% to 20%. The time point was: newly diagnosed GD, antithyroid drugs for less than 3 months. From PBMCs, RNA was extracted and then used to make the TCR library. The data also belong to a second study, concerning T cells in Graves' hyperthyroidism and ophthalmopathy.

Sequencing was performed on peripheral blood mononuclear cells (PBMCs), taken at new diagnosis, from a patient treated with antithyroid drugs. The receptors originated from a young woman with Graves disease.

This clonotype was detected a few times. This sequence joins TRBV6-5 and TRBJ2-7; 9 bases fit TRBD2. The length of the CDR3 is 14 residues. Per germline, CDR1 MNHEY and CDR2 SVGAGI. V was pared by 2 bases and J by 7 bases, with 6 bases of the junction left unmatched. CDR3 residues: CASSYGGRAREQYF. The CDR3 coding sequence is TGTGCCAGCAGTTACGGCGGGAGGGCCAGAGAGCAGTACTTC.

This clonotype was seen many times. The chain links TRBV19 to TRBJ1-1, with TRBD1 matching over 9 bases. V shed 9 bases, J shed 3 bases, and the junction held 8 bases outside the gene matches. This CDR3 has 14 amino acids. Germline V lookup: CDR1 LNHDA, CDR2 SQIVND (reference sequence). The CDR3 is CARPDRGWDTEAFF. DNA of the CDR3: TGTGCCAGACCCGACAGGGGGTGGGACACTGAAGCTTTCTTT.

This chain uses TRBV15 with TRBJ2-5; D is perhaps TRBD2 (6 bases). Germline CDR1 reads LNHNV; CDR2 reads YYDKDF (reference sequence). V was trimmed by 4 bases and J by 7 bases, leaving 10 bases between them. The CDR3 covers 12 residues. The CDR3 reads CATSIKEGTQYF. The CDR3 nucleotides are TGTGCCACCAGCATAAAGGAGGGGACCCAGTACTTC.

This clonotype was seen ten or more times. The V and J genes are TRBV7-9 and TRBJ2-5; 7 nucleotides match TRBD1. V dropped 5 bases and J dropped 0; count of bases not matched to a gene: 15. This CDR3 contains 18 residues. Germline V lookup: CDR1 SEHNR, CDR2 FQNEAQ (reference sequence). The CDR3 loop reads CASSLADDRAMYQETQYF. CDR3 DNA: TGTGCCAGCAGCCTCGCCGACGACAGGGCCATGTACCAAGAGACCCAGTACTTC.

This clonotype was recorded once. It differs at one base from a far larger clone, so likely a read error. J is TRBJ2-1 and V is TRBV7-9, with a weak D call TRBD2 (6 bases). The germline CDR1 and CDR2 sequences are SEHNR and FQNEAQ (reference sequence). V lost 1 base to trimming and J lost 5 bases, with 9 bases between them. The CDR3 sequence is 14 residues long. The chain's CDR3 is CASSLGGANNEQFF. The CDR3 DNA reads TGTGCCAGCAGCTTAGGCGGGGCAAACAATGAGCAGTTCTTC.

At least ten counts were recorded for this clonotype. The chain uses TRBV3-1 and TRBJ1-1; perhaps TRBD1 as D (5 bases). V was shortened by 3 bases and J by 0 bases, with 14 bases between the two germline ends. The CDR3 has 16 residues. CDR1 and CDR2 (germline): LGHDT, YNNKEL (reference sequence). The CDR3: CASSHSRDLLNTEAFF. The CDR3 DNA reads as TGTGCCAGCAGCCACAGCAGGGACCTTCTGAACACTGAAGCTTTCTTT.

The genes are TRBV10-1 and TRBJ2-1; possibly TRBD1 for D (5 bases). CDR3 size: 14 residues. The V and J ends lost 10 bases and 1 base respectively, with 14 bases between them. The germline gives CDR1 WNHNN, CDR2 SYGVQD (reference sequence). CDR3 coding DNA: TGCGCCATCTCGATTAGGGGTTCCTACAATGAGCAGTTCTTC. This sequence encodes CAISIRGSYNEQFF.